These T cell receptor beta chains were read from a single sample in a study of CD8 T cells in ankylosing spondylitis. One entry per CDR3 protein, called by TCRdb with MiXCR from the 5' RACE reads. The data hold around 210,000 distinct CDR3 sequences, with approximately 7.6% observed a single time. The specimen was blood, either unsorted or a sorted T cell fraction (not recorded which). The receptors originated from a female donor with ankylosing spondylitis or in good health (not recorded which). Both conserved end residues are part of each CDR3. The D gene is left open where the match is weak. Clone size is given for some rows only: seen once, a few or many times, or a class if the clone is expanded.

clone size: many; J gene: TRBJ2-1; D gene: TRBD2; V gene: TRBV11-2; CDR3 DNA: TGTGCCAGCAGCCTATGGGGACCGGGACTAGCGCGAAACAATGAGCAGTTCTTC; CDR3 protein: CASSLWGPGLARNNEQFF
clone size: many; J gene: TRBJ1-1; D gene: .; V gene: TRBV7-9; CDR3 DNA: TGTGCCAGCAGCTTTGTTGGGAACACTGAAGCTTTCTTT; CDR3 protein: CASSFVGNTEAFF
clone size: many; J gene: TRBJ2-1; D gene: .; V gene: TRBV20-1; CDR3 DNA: TGCAGTGCCAATTACGCGGGGAGGTCCTACAATGAGCAGTTCTTC; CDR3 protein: CSANYAGRSYNEQFF
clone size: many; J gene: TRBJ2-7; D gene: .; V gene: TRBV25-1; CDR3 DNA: TGTGCCAGCAGTGACTTCACACAGGGCACCTACGAGCAGTACTTC; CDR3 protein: CASSDFTQGTYEQYF
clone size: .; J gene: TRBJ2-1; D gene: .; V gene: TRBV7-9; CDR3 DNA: TGTGCCAGCAGCCCGGACGGGGGAGCGGTGAATGAGCAGTTCTTC; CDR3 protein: CASSPDGGAVNEQFF
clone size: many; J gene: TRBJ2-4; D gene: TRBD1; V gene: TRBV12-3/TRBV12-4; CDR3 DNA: TGTGCCAGCAGGCCCCGGGACAGAGACATTCAGTACTTC; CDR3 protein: CASRPRDRDIQYF
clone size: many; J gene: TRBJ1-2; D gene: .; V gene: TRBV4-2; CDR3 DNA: TGTGCCAGCACCAACCTGGGGGAAAACTATGGCTACACCTTC; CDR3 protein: CASTNLGENYGYTF
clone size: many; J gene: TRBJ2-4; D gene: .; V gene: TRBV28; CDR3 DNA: TGTGCCAGCAGTTTATTACAGGGTAGGGCCAAAAACATTCAGTACTTC; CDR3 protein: CASSLLQGRAKNIQYF
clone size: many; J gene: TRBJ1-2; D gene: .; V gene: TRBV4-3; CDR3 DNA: TGCGCCAGCAGCCAAGATGCTGGGGACACCTATGGCTACACCTTC; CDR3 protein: CASSQDAGDTYGYTF
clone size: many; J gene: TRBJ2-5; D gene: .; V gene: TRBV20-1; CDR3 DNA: TGCAGTGCTAGAGTGGCAGGTCAAGAGACCCAGTACTTC; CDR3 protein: CSARVAGQETQYF
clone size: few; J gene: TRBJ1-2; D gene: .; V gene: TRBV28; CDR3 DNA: TGTGCCAGCAGGGACATTTATGGCTACACCTTC; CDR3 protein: CASRDIYGYTF
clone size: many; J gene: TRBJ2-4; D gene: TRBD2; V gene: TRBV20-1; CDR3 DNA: TGCAGTGCTAGTGGGGCGGCGGGAGGGGAAAACATTCAGTACTTC; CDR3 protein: CSASGAAGGENIQYF
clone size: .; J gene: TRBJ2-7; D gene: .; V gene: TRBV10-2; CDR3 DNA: TGCGCCAGCAGTGAGTCGATCGGCAGGGAGGCCTACGAGCAGTACTTC; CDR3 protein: CASSESIGREAYEQYF
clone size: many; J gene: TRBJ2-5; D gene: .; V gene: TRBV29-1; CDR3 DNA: TGCAGCGTTGATTTAGAGGGTTTAGAGACCCAGTACTTC; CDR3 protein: CSVDLEGLETQYF
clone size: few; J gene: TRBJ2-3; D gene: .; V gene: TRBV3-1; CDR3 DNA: TGTGCCAGCAGCCATGGGATATCCCCCAATACGCAGTATTTT; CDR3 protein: CASSHGISPNTQYF
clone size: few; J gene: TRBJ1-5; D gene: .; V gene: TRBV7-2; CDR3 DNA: TGTGCCAGCAGCTTTGACCGTTATAGCAATCAGCCCCAGCATTTT; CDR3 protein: CASSFDRYSNQPQHF
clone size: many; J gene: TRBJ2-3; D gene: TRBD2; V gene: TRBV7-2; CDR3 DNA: TGTGCCAGCAGCCGACTAGCGGGAGGGCGGAGCACAGATACGCAGTATTTT; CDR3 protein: CASSRLAGGRSTDTQYF
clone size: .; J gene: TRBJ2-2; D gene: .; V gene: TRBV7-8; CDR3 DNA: TGTGCCAGCAGCTTACAGGCTCACCGGGAGCTGTTTTTT; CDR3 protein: CASSLQAHRELFF
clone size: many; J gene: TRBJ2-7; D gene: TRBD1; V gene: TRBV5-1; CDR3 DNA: TGCGCCAGCAGCTTGGTGGAAACAGGGGCTAGCGAGCAGTACTTC; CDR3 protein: CASSLVETGASEQYF
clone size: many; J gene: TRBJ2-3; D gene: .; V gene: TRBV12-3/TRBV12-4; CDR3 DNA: TGTGCCAGCACCCCCCACCGGGGGCCGCAGTATTTT; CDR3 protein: CASTPHRGPQYF
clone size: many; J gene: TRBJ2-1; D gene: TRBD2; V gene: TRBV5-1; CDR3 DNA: TGCGCCAGCAGCCCGCGACTAGCGGGAGTTATTGAGCAGTTCTTC; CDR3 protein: CASSPRLAGVIEQFF
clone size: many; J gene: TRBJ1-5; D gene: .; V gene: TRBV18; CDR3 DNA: TGTGCCAGCTCACCAGGGGGGAGCAATCAGCCCCAGCATTTT; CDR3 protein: CASSPGGSNQPQHF